This T cell receptor beta chain was observed in a study of Ad26.COV2.S vaccination and SARS-CoV-2 variants. Study outcomes and limitations: Responses of spike-specific T cells (both CD8+ and CD4+) reportedly showed substantial breadth after vaccination.

The CDR3 sequence is 14 residues long. Germline loops: CDR1 KGHSH, CDR2 LQKENI. V lost 0 bases to trimming and J lost 2 bases, with 7 bases between them. Points on this clone: Its matching antigen is unknown.

Repertoires were generated with immunoSEQ multiplex PCR, while TCRdb's copy carries only in-frame clones and drops some. The top ten clones hold 5.5% to 6% of a sample with roughly 180,000 clones, roughly 89% of them seen once. The V call is TRBV18, the J call TRBJ2-5; D unresolved. The sample was peripheral blood, taken after recovery from COVID-19. The TCR comes from a human donor who had recovered from COVID-19. CDR3 region: CASSPPSAQETQYF. CDR3 coding DNA: TGTGCCAGCTCACCACCAAGCGCTCAAGAGACCCAGTACTTC.